The entry below describes one T cell receptor (beta chain). Its antigen is not known. Naive, central memory, regulatory and stem cell-like memory cells within the CD4+ compartment were sorted using CD45RO/CCR7/CD25/CD127/CD95/CD27. These data originate in a study of beta chain features in type 1 diabetes. Study-wide background: Age and gender were similar between patients and healthy donors, as were cell yields. Sorted cells numbering under 140,000,000 were examined across all samples. Study results and limitations: Shorter TCRB CDR3s, moderately but significantly so, marked every one of the four CD4+ subsets in Type 1 diabetes patients. Compared to healthy donors, patients appeared to have naive, central memory and Treg TCRB repertoires that were more alike.

The sequenced template was cDNA made from the entire isolated RNA. Measured with immunoSEQ multiplex PCR; TCRdb has only the in-frame clones, and not every one. Of 680,000 or so clones in the sample, roughly 13% were seen once. Germline V gene lookup returns CDR1 SGDLS and CDR2 YYNGEE. The CDR3 runs 13 residues. The V end lost 0 bases, the J end lost 7 bases, and 10 bases lay between the germline ends. Sequenced sample: naive CD4+ T cells from blood. The J gene is TRBJ1-1, the V gene TRBV9, with D hard to call. The sequence was obtained from a man between 18 and 35 years old with type 1 diabetes. CDR3 DNA: TGTGCCAGCAGCGTAGTAGGATGGGGTGAAGCTTTCTTT. Its translation is CASSVVGWGEAFF.